The rows below give T cell receptor beta chains drawn from one sample of a study of T-cell memory formation after mild COVID-19. TCRdb recomputed calls from the 5' RACE reads with MiXCR, one row per CDR3 protein. The table lists more than 150,000 distinct CDR3 sequences, 18% of them singletons, with 3.9% in the top ten. The sequencing sample was made of PBMCs or a T cell subset sorted from them (not recorded which). All receptors derive from a man between 18 and 29 years old who had mild COVID-19 (a few samples of this study predate the infection). Cell type and time point are not known. CDR3s include the opening cysteine and the closing phenylalanine or tryptophan. Fields, in order: CDR3 protein, CDR3 DNA, J gene, clone size, D gene, V gene. D genes are given only for firm matches. Clone size appears in some rows only: once, few, many, or a class for an expanded clone.

CASCRGIRETQYF | TGTGCCAGCTGCAGGGGGATTAGGGAGACCCAGTACTTC | TRBJ2-5 | - | TRBD1 | TRBV10-3
CASSPRTSGTPGNEQFF | TGCGCCAGCAGCCCTCGGACTAGCGGGACTCCCGGGAATGAGCAGTTCTTC | TRBJ2-1 | few | TRBD2 | TRBV5-1
CSATGNAGNTIYF | TGCAGTGCTACTGGAAACGCTGGAAACACCATATATTTT | TRBJ1-3 | - | - | TRBV20-1
CASTPDRPRGYTF | TGTGCCAGCACCCCCGACAGACCTCGGGGCTACACCTTC | TRBJ1-2 | many | - | TRBV7-2
CASSQSVESTDTQYF | TGCGCCAGCAGCCAATCAGTCGAGAGCACAGATACGCAGTATTTT | TRBJ2-3 | - | - | TRBV4-3
CASSSAGGETGELFF | TGCGCCAGCAGCTCCGCTGGGGGGGAGACCGGGGAGCTGTTTTTT | TRBJ2-2 | many | TRBD2 | TRBV5-1
CASSSGLSYGYTF | TGTGCCAGCAGCTCTGGACTGAGCTATGGCTACACCTTC | TRBJ1-2 | - | - | TRBV5-5
CASSYGNSNQPQHF | TGTGCCAGCAGTTACGGAAATAGCAATCAGCCCCAGCATTTT | TRBJ1-5 | many | - | TRBV6-2/TRBV6-3
CASSFVGNNQPQHF | TGTGCCAGCAGTTTTGTTGGAAACAATCAGCCCCAGCATTTT | TRBJ1-5 | - | - | TRBV28
CSVARMNTEAFF | TGCAGCGTTGCCCGGATGAACACTGAAGCTTTCTTT | TRBJ1-1 | - | - | TRBV29-1
CASSDTGQGDTEAFF | TGTGCCAGCAGTGACACCGGACAGGGAGACACTGAAGCTTTCTTT | TRBJ1-1 | - | TRBD1 | TRBV25-1
CASSRGQEETQYF | TGTGCCAGCAGCCGAGGACAAGAAGAGACCCAGTACTTC | TRBJ2-5 | few | - | TRBV14